The 25 T cell receptor beta chains below come from one sample, sequenced in a study of T cell responses to AZD1222 COVID-19 vaccine. Sequencing used immunoSEQ multiplex PCR; TCRdb keeps in-frame clones, though not all of them. The table lists 85,000 to 130,000 clones, 93% of them singletons, with 5% in the top ten. Material: peripheral blood, obtained on day 0 of AZD1222 vaccination. Receptors originate from an adult in good health.

The chain combines TRBV18 with TRBJ2-3, with 8 positions matching TRBD2. Trimming at V came to 6 bases and at J to 5 bases, leaving 13 bases not matched to a gene. Germline CDR1 KGHSH, CDR2 LQKENI. The CDR3 is 16 amino acids. The CDR3 spells CASSSKSGRLGDTQYF. CDR3 sequence (DNA): TGTGCCAGCTCCTCCAAAAGCGGGAGATTGGGAGATACGCAGTATTTT.

This CDR3 is CASRGSWNYGYTF. The CDR3 coding sequence is TGTGCCAGCAGAGGCAGCTGGAACTATGGCTACACCTTC. The chain employs TRBV6-5 and TRBJ1-2; D not certain. V was pared by 6 bases and J by 2 bases, with 10 bases between. Germline V CDR1 and CDR2: MNHEY, SVGAGI. This CDR3 region has 13 residues.

The genes are TRBV3-1 (or the pseudogene TRBV3-2) and TRBJ2-3; tentative D call: TRBD1 (5 bases). Per germline, CDR1 LGHDT and CDR2 YNNKEL (reference sequence). CDR3 length: 13 residues. The V gene lost 4 bases and the J gene lost 1 base, with 6 bases spanning the gap. DNA for the CDR3: TGTGCCAGCAGCCGGGGCGGCACAGATACGCAGTATTTT. Translated: CASSRGGTDTQYF.

The chain combines TRBV7-2 with TRBJ2-5, with TRBD1 as a possible D gene (6 bases). The CDR3 is made up of 15 amino acids. Deletions cut 5 bases from V and 4 bases from J, with 17 bases between. CDR1 and CDR2 (germline): SGHTA, FQGNSA. The CDR3 sequence: CASSRDRNVRETQYF. The CDR3 DNA is TGTGCCAGCAGCCGCGACAGGAACGTAAGAGAGACCCAGTACTTC.

This sequence joins TRBV10-2 and TRBJ2-1; possibly TRBD1 or TRBD2 for D (5 bases each). Germline loops: CDR1 WSHSY, CDR2 SAAADI. The CDR3 sequence is 11 residues long. Trimming stripped 9 bases from V and 6 bases from J, with 9 bases between. CDR3 region: CASRGVNEQFF. The CDR3 DNA sequence: TGCGCCAGTCGAGGGGTCAATGAGCAGTTCTTC.

V is TRBV5-1 and J is TRBJ1-4; 8 nucleotides match TRBD1. Trimming removed 6 bases from V and 7 bases from J; junction bases left unmatched: 11. CDR1 and CDR2 from the germline V gene are SGHRS and YFSETQ. The CDR3 contains 15 residues. This CDR3 reads CASNQGGTGGEKLFF. In DNA, the CDR3 is TGCGCCAGCAACCAAGGGGGAACAGGGGGTGAAAAACTGTTTTTT.

The chain links TRBV30 to TRBJ1-1; D not resolved. The length of the CDR3 is 11 residues. In germline, CDR1 is GTSNPN, CDR2 SVGIG (reference sequence). Trimming shortened V by 0 bases and J by 5 bases, and 4 bases separated the two germline ends. CDR3 residues: CAWSVYTEAFF. CDR3 nucleotide sequence: TGTGCCTGGAGTGTATATACTGAAGCTTTCTTT.

V and J are TRBV27 and TRBJ2-7, with 7 bases identical to TRBD1. V shed 5 bases and J 6 bases; nucleotides not matched to a gene: 10. CDR3 length equals 14 residues. Germline V lookup: CDR1 MNHEY, CDR2 SMNVEV (reference sequence). The CDR3 DNA is TGTGCCAGCAGTCCCCGACAGGGAATGGGCGAGCAGTACTTC. This translates into CASSPRQGMGEQYF.

The rearrangement joins TRBV7-6 to TRBJ2-3, with 14 positions matching TRBD2. Germline trimming cut 5 bases from V and 7 bases from J; bases unmatched to any gene: 5. The CDR3 has 15 amino acids. The germline V gene has CDR1 SGHVS and CDR2 FNYEAQ. The CDR3 sequence is CASSMGLAGEYTQYF. The DNA for the CDR3 is TGTGCCAGCAGCATGGGACTAGCGGGAGAATATACGCAGTATTTT. The variable domain in full, completed from reference TRBV7-6 and TRBJ2-3, reads GAGVSQSPRYKVTKRGQDVALRCDPISGHVSLYWYRQALGQGPEFLTYFNYEAQQDKSGLPNDRFSAERPEGSISTLTIQRTEQRDSAMYRCASSMGLAGEYTQYFGPGTRLTVL.

In nucleotides, the CDR3 is TGCGCCAGCAGCTTTACAGGGAACACCGGGGAGCTGTTTTTT. It codes for CASSFTGNTGELFF. The rearrangement joins TRBV5-1 to TRBJ2-2; D might be TRBD1 (5 bases). CDR3 length: 14 residues. Germline loops: CDR1 SGHRS, CDR2 YFSETQ. V gave up 2 bases and J gave up 1 base, with 6 bases separating them.

This chain links TRBV6-2 or TRBV6-3 with TRBJ1-2; maybe TRBD1 (6 bases). V was shortened by 6 bases and J by 6 bases, with 17 bases between the two germline ends. The CDR3 has 14 amino acids. Germline assignment: CDR1 MNHEY and CDR2 SVGEGT. The CDR3 bases are TGTGCCAGCAGCCCAGGCCGGGGGGCGGATGGCTACACCTTC. This sequence encodes CASSPGRGADGYTF.

The V gene is TRBV19, the J gene TRBJ1-2, with D maybe TRBD1 (6 bases). CDR1 LNHDA and CDR2 SQIVND come from the germline V gene (reference sequence). The V and J ends lost 1 base and 4 bases respectively, with 19 bases between them. The CDR3 sequence is 17 residues long. DNA of the CDR3: TGTGCCAGTAGTATAGTGATTCCGTGGACAGATTCCTATGGCTACACCTTC. Translating gives CASSIVIPWTDSYGYTF.

V is TRBV3-1 (or the pseudogene TRBV3-2) and J is TRBJ2-6; D remains ambiguous. CDR3 length equals 19 residues. Deletions cut 0 bases from V and 0 bases from J, with 15 bases between. In germline, CDR1 is LGHDT, CDR2 YNNKEL (reference sequence). DNA for the CDR3: TGTGCCAGCAGCCAAGACGGGTCAGCGAGGTCCTCTGGGGCCAACGTCCTGACTTTC. As protein: CASSQDGSARSSGANVLTF.

This chain links TRBV5-4 with TRBJ2-3; 9 nucleotides match TRBD2. The CDR3 contains 16 residues. The germline V gene has CDR1 SGHNT and CDR2 YYREEE (reference sequence). V was pared by 4 bases and J by 5 bases, with 11 bases of the junction left unmatched. This CDR3 reads CASSPGGGSGRDTQYF. CDR3 bases: TGTGCCAGCAGCCCGGGTGGTGGTAGCGGGAGAGATACGCAGTATTTT.

The chain has TRBV28 and TRBJ1-6; TRBD1 matches 7 bases. Germline-derived CDR1 and CDR2 are MDHEN and SYDVKM. Unmatched junction bases numbered 3, after V lost 3 bases and J lost 7 bases. The CDR3 length is 14 residues. As DNA, the CDR3 is TGTGCCAGCAGTTTCGACAGGGTAAATTCACCCCTCCACTTT. It specifies CASSFDRVNSPLHF. Full variable domain (rest looked up from reference TRBV28 and TRBJ1-6): DVKVTQSSRYLVKRTGEKVFLECVQDMDHENMFWYRQDPGLGLRLIYFSYDVKMKEKGDIPEGYSVSREKKERFSLILESASTNQTSMYLCASSFDRVNSPLHFGNGTRLTVT.

V usage is TRBV4-1 and J usage is TRBJ1-5; D call uncertain. The CDR3 contains 17 residues. The V and J ends lost 0 bases and 3 bases respectively, with 15 bases between them. The germline gives CDR1 MGHRA, CDR2 YSYEKL. The CDR3 here is CASSQDVRNLPNQPQHF. The CDR3, as DNA: TGCGCCAGCAGCCAAGACGTCAGAAACCTCCCCAATCAGCCCCAGCATTTT.

The chain links TRBV2 to TRBJ2-7; D gene unclear. Germline CDR1 SNHLY, CDR2 FYNNEI. This CDR3 comprises 11 residues. V lost 7 bases and J lost 9, with 13 bases in between. The CDR3 nucleotides are TGTGCCAGCACTCGGGTCGCTGGGCAGTACTTC. Its translation is CASTRVAGQYF. Full variable domain (outside the CDR3, taken from reference TRBV2 and TRBJ2-7): EPEVTQTPSHQVTQMGQEVILRCVPISNHLYFYWYRQILGQKVEFLVSFYNNEISEKSEIFDDQFSVERPDGSNFTLKIRSTKLEDSAMYFCASTRVAGQYFGPGTRLTVT.

This chain links TRBV5-1 with TRBJ1-2; 9 nucleotides match TRBD1. After removal of 2 bases from V and 9 bases from J, the junction contained 2 bases not matched to a gene. This CDR3 is 12 amino acids long. Germline-derived CDR1 and CDR2 are SGHRS and YFSETQ. The CDR3 spells CASSFGTGRYTF. The CDR3 nucleotides read TGCGCCAGCAGCTTCGGGACAGGGCGCTACACCTTC.

The chain links TRBV2 to TRBJ2-3; maybe TRBD1 (6 bases). This CDR3 is built from 15 residues. Trimming stripped 6 bases from V and 1 base from J, with 14 bases between. Germline lookup yields CDR1 SNHLY and CDR2 FYNNEI. As DNA, the CDR3 is TGTGCCAGCAGCAGGATGACAGGCGGCACAGATACGCAGTATTTT. It yields the protein CASSRMTGGTDTQYF.

The gene calls are TRBV7-9 and TRBJ2-2; D is ambiguous. Trimming took 4 bases from V and 0 from J, leaving 6 bases between them. From germline, CDR1 is SEHNR and CDR2 FQNEAQ (reference sequence). The CDR3 is 14 amino acids. The CDR3 bases are TGTGCCAGCAGCTACATAGCGAACACCGGGGAGCTGTTTTTT. As protein: CASSYIANTGELFF. Drawing the rest from reference TRBV7-9 and TRBJ2-2, the complete variable domain is DTGVSQNPRHKITKRGQNVTFRCDPISEHNRLYWYRQTLGQGPEFLTYFQNEAQLEKSRLLSDRFSAERPKGSFSTLEIQRTEQGDSAMYLCASSYIANTGELFFGEGSRLTVL.

This rearrangement joins TRBV7-9 to TRBJ2-1; D not resolved. Trimming took off 4 bases at V and 8 bases at J, with 9 bases between the two ends. Germline loops: CDR1 SEHNR, CDR2 FQNEAQ (reference sequence). The CDR3 has 12 residues. Here the CDR3 reads CASSSTLDEQFF. The CDR3 DNA is TGTGCCAGCAGCTCCACTCTGGATGAGCAGTTCTTC. Supplemented by reference TRBV7-9 and TRBJ2-1, the full variable domain reads DTGVSQNPRHKITKRGQNVTFRCDPISEHNRLYWYRQTLGQGPEFLTYFQNEAQLEKSRLLSDRFSAERPKGSFSTLEIQRTEQGDSAMYLCASSSTLDEQFFGPGTRLTVL.

This clone was recorded a few times. V usage is TRBV9 and J usage is TRBJ2-7, with D perhaps TRBD2 (6 bases). Per germline, CDR1 SGDLS and CDR2 YYNGEE. Deletions cut 0 bases from V and 4 bases from J, with 14 bases between. The CDR3 loop spans 15 amino acids. CDR3 nucleotides: TGTGCCAGCAGCGTAGGAGCGGGTCTCGTATACGAGCAGTACTTC. Amino acid sequence: CASSVGAGLVYEQYF.

This clone was observed once. One end of the junction is discordant with germline, which a read error may explain. The rearrangement joins TRBV4-1 to TRBJ1-6, with 7 bases identical to TRBD1. The CDR3 is made up of 16 amino acids. Per germline, CDR1 MGHRA and CDR2 YSYEKL. The CDR3 protein is CPSSRLLGQKNSPLHF. As DNA, the CDR3 is TGCCCCAGCAGCCGCCTCTTGGGACAGAAGAATTCACCCCTCCACTTT.

The V gene is TRBV6-5, the J gene TRBJ2-2; 8 bases fit TRBD2. This CDR3 is 15 amino acids long. J was trimmed by 0 bases and V by 9 bases; bases with no gene match: 6. CDR1 MNHEY and CDR2 SVGAGI come from the germline V gene. The CDR3 DNA sequence: TGTGCCAGTTTGAGCGGGAGAGCGAACACCGGGGAGCTGTTTTTT. Translating it yields CASLSGRANTGELFF.

The chain links TRBV10-3 to TRBJ1-2; 10 nucleotides line up with TRBD1. The J segment lost 7 bases and the V segment lost 10 bases, leaving 9 bases of the junction unmatched. Germline-derived CDR1 and CDR2 are ENHRY and SYGVKD. This CDR3 comprises 13 residues. The CDR3 bases are TGTGCCACCCGACAGGGGGCAACGGGTGGCTACACCTTC. The encoded protein is CATRQGATGGYTF.